The table lists the clone carrying this T cell receptor (beta chain) with a few counts. Its antigen is not identified. 5'RACE primed from the constant segment yielded TCR alpha and TCR beta cDNA libraries bearing sample barcodes and UMIs. One entry per CDR3 protein results from TCRdb running MiXCR on the 5' RACE reads. The table includes approximately 300,000 distinct CDR3 sequences, roughly 8.2% detected once. The CDR3 extends over 13 amino acids. Germline V gene lookup returns CDR1 PRHDT and CDR2 FYEKMQ (reference sequence). With 5 bases removed from V and 4 bases from J, the gap between germline ends came to 11 bases. The data stem from a study of T-cell memory formation after mild COVID-19. Study-wide findings and caveats: That cross-reactive memory joined was suggested by some responding clones appearing in pre-infection memory. For contracting clones, CD4+ ones sat mainly in CM and EM, CD8+ in EMRA. A second wave of clones peaked on day 37, and their SARS-CoV-2 specificity went unconfirmed.

This clonotype was sampled from a man aged 18 to 35 who had mild COVID-19 (a few samples of this study predate the infection). Cell type and time point are not known. The rearrangement links TRBV13 to TRBJ2-5, with D perhaps TRBD2 (6 bases). The sequenced material came from PBMCs or a T cell subset sorted from them (not recorded which). CDR3 nucleotides: TGTGCCAGCAGCGCCGGGGGTGTAGAGACCCAGTACTTC. As protein: CASSAGGVETQYF.